A selection of T cell receptor beta chains follows, all from one sample in a study of tumor and adjacent non-tumor tissue in lung cancer. TCRdb processed the multiplex PCR reads anew with MiXCR; each CDR3 protein has one entry. The sample holds more than 90,000 distinct CDR3 sequences, 67% seen once. Material for sequencing was lung tumor tissue. The receptors originated from a man aged 60 to 69 with non-small cell lung cancer. Both conserved end residues are part of each CDR3. Each record gives: D gene, J gene, clone size, V gene, CDR3 DNA, CDR3 protein. The D gene is left open where the match is weak. Some rows have no size entry. The others give once, few or many, or a class for an expanded clone.

>NA|TRBJ1-2|NA|TRBV6-2/TRBV6-3
TGTGCCAGCACCCCTTCGGGACATGAGAAACGCTACACCTTC
CASTPSGHEKRYTF
>TRBD1|TRBJ1-1|NA|TRBV11-3
TGTGCCAGCAGCAAACAGGGGGCGTCCACTGAAGCTTTCTTT
CASSKQGASTEAFF
>NA|TRBJ2-7|once|TRBV13
TGTGCCAGCAGCTTAGGCGGGACGCGGGGCTCCTATGAGCAGTACTTC
CASSLGGTRGSYEQYF
>NA|TRBJ2-5|NA|TRBV20-1
TGCAGTGCTAGAACGGGCGATGAGACCCGCTACTTC
CSARTGDETRYF
>NA|TRBJ2-3|NA|TRBV18
TGTGCCAGCTCACTCGGCAGGGTCGAGAGGCACACACGAGATACGCAGTATTTT
CASSLGRVERHTRDTQYF
>TRBD2|TRBJ2-1|few|TRBV19
TGTGCCAGTAGTAACGGGGGGGCCCGTAGGGATGAGCAGTTCTTC
CASSNGGARRDEQFF
>NA|TRBJ1-1|few|TRBV13
TGTGCCAGCAGCCACCGGATCATCCCCAACACTGAAGCTTTCTTT
CASSHRIIPNTEAFF
>NA|TRBJ2-1|once|TRBV6-2/TRBV6-3
TGTGCCACCAGCTGGGTAAAGCAGTTCTTC
CATSWVKQFF
>NA|TRBJ2-3|few|TRBV11-2
TGTGCCAGCAGCTTAGATTTTAAGGGGCGCTTTAGCACAGATACGCAGTATTTT
CASSLDFKGRFSTDTQYF
>NA|TRBJ1-1|NA|TRBV4-1
TGCGTCAGCGGCCAAGTAGGTGAACCCAGAGCTTTCTTT
CVSGQVGEPRAFF
>NA|TRBJ2-5|many|TRBV6-2/TRBV6-3
TGTGCCAGCAGTTTCGGACAGACACAGTACTTC
CASSFGQTQYF
>NA|TRBJ2-7|NA|TRBV29-1
TGCAGCGTTGCTCAGGTAGTGGAGCATTACTTC
CSVAQVVEHYF
>TRBD1|TRBJ2-2|few|TRBV7-9
TGTGCCAGCAGCTGGGGACAGGGCGGCGGGGAGCTGTTTTTT
CASSWGQGGGELFF
>NA|TRBJ2-7|many|TRBV6-1
TGTGCCAGCAACCCAGTCTCGAACTCCTACGAGCAGTACTTC
CASNPVSNSYEQYF
>TRBD2|TRBJ2-6|NA|TRBV6-5
TGTACTAGCAGTGTAGCGGGAGTATTCTCTGGGGCCAACGTCCCGACTTTC
CTSSVAGVFSGANVPTF
>NA|TRBJ2-1|NA|TRBV23-1
TGCGCCAGCAATCAAGGCGGTAACTACAATGAGCAGTTCTTC
CASNQGGNYNEQFF
>TRBD1|TRBJ1-2|NA|TRBV29-1
TGCAGCATCGACAGGGTTGGTCTCTATGGCTACACCTTC
CSIDRVGLYGYTF
>NA|TRBJ2-3|NA|TRBV6-1
TGTGCCAGTAGCAACATGTTCGATCAGCCCCAGTATTTT
CASSNMFDQPQYF
>TRBD2|TRBJ2-7|NA|TRBV11-1
TGTGCCAGTAGCCTATCTAGCGGGATTAAAGGCTCATACGAGCAGTACTTC
CASSLSSGIKGSYEQYF
>TRBD1|TRBJ1-2|NA|TRBV10-3
TGTGCCATCAGTGAAAAGGGGGGACAGTATCAACCAGATCGTCACTATGGCTACACCTTC
CAISEKGGQYQPDRHYGYTF
>NA|TRBJ2-1|NA|TRBV5-1
TGCGCCAGCAGCCTAAGTGCCAGTGCCTACAATGAGCAGTTCTTC
CASSLSASAYNEQFF
>TRBD1|TRBJ1-6|NA|TRBV12-3/TRBV12-4
TGCGCCAGCACACAGGGGTCCATTTCACCCCTCCACTTT
CASTQGSISPLHF
>TRBD1|TRBJ2-5|many|TRBV7-8
TGTGCCAGCAGCACCAACACCGGGACAGGGGAAGAGACCCAGTACTTC
CASSTNTGTGEETQYF
>NA|TRBJ2-3|few|TRBV11-2
TGTACTAGCAACCACCGGACCTCTACGGCTACGCAGTATTTT
CTSNHRTSTATQYF
>NA|TRBJ1-5|many|TRBV6-1
TGTGCCAGCAGTGAAAGGCTGGGCAATCAGCCCCAGCATTTT
CASSERLGNQPQHF
>NA|TRBJ2-2|NA|TRBV11-3
TGTGCCAGTGGCTTAGATCGCGGGACGGCGAACACCGGGGAGCTGTTTTTT
CASGLDRGTANTGELFF
>NA|TRBJ2-2|NA|TRBV11-3
TGTGCCAGCAGCCCTAGCGTAGCGATCACCGGGGGGCTGTTTTTT
CASSPSVAITGGLFF
>NA|TRBJ2-2|NA|TRBV7-6
TGTGCCAGCAGCTTAAGGGATCCCGGGGGGCTGTTTTTT
CASSLRDPGGLFF
>TRBD1|TRBJ1-1|NA|TRBV12-3/TRBV12-4
TGTGCCAGCAGTTACTCCGGGACAGGGAACACTGAAGCTTTCTTT
CASSYSGTGNTEAFF
>TRBD1|TRBJ2-7|NA|TRBV11-3
TGTGCCAGCAGCATCGCAGGACAGGGGTCCTACGAACAGTACTTC
CASSIAGQGSYEQYF
>NA|TRBJ1-5|many|TRBV6-6
TGTGCCAGCAGTCAGCAGGGCCAGCCCCAGCATTTT
CASSQQGQPQHF
>TRBD1|TRBJ1-2|NA|TRBV7-9
TGTACCAGCAGCCGGAATTCGGACAGGGGACACTATGGCTACACCTTC
CTSSRNSDRGHYGYTF
>NA|TRBJ1-5|many|TRBV11-2
TGTGCCAGCAGCCCCCGGGGGGATGGCAATCAGCCCCAGCATTTT
CASSPRGDGNQPQHF
>TRBD2|TRBJ2-3|once|TRBV29-1
TGTAGCGTTGTGCTAGCGGGGGGACCATATACGCAGTATTTT
CSVVLAGGPYTQYF
>NA|TRBJ2-7|many|TRBV12-3/TRBV12-4
TGTGCCAGCAGTTTGGACGCCGACCCACCCTACGAGCAGTACTTC
CASSLDADPPYEQYF
>TRBD1|TRBJ2-5|NA|TRBV6-1
TGTGCCAACAATACAGGGGCGCAAGAGACCCATTACTTC
CANNTGAQETHYF
>TRBD2|TRBJ2-1|few|TRBV25-1
TGTGCCAGCAGCGCCGGCGGGGGGTACAATGAGCAGTTCTTC
CASSAGGGYNEQFF
>NA|TRBJ2-1|NA|TRBV29-1
TGCAGCGTTGAAGCACCCCGCTCCTACAATGAGCAGTTATTC
CSVEAPRSYNEQLF
>NA|TRBJ2-5|NA|TRBV12-3/TRBV12-4
NA
CVSSYSCGDLKETQYF
>NA|TRBJ1-2|NA|TRBV9
TGTGCCAGCAGCGCCCGGACAAGGAATGGCTACACCTTC
CASSARTRNGYTF